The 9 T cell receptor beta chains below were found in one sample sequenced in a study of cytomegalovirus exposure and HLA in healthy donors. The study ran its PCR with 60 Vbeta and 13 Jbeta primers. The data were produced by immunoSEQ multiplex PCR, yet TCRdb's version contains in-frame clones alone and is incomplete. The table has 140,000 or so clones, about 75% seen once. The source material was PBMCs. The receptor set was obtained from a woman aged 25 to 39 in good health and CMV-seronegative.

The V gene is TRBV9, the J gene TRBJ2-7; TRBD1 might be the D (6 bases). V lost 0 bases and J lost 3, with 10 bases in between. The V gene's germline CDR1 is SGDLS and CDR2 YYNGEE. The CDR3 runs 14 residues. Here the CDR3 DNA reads TGTGCCAGCAGCGTAGGGACAGATAACTACGAGCAGTACTTC. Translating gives CASSVGTDNYEQYF.

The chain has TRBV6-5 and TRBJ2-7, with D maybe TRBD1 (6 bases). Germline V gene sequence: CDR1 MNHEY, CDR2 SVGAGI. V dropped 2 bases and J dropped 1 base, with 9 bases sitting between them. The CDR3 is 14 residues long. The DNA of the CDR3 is TGTGCCAGCAGTTACGTACAGGGATCCTACGAGCAGTACTTC. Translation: CASSYVQGSYEQYF.

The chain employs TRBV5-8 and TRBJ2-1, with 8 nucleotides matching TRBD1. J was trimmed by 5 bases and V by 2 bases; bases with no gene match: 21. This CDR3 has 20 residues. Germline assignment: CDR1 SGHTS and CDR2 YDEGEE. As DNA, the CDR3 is TGTGCCAGCAGCTTTGGCCTTTGGGGCTGGACAGGGAGGCAACACAATGAGCAGTTCTTC. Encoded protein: CASSFGLWGWTGRQHNEQFF.

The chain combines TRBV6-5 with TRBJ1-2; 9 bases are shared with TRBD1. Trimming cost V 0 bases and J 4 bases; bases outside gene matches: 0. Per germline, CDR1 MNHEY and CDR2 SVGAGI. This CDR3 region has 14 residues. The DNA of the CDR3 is TGTGCCAGCAGTTACTCACAGGGGGCCTATGGCTACACCTTC. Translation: CASSYSQGAYGYTF.

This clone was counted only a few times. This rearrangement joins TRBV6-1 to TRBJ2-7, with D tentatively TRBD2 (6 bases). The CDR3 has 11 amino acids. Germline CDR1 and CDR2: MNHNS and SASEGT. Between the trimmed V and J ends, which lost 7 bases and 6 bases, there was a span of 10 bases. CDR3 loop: CASIRGGEQYF. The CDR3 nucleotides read TGTGCCAGCATCCGGGGAGGCGAGCAGTACTTC.

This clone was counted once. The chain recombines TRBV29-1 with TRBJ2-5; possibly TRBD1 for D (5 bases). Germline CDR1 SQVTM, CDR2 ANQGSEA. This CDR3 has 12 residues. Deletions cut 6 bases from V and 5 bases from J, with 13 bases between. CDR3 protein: CSVGLGRETQYF. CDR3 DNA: TGCAGCGTGGGCTTGGGGCGGGAGACCCAGTACTTC.

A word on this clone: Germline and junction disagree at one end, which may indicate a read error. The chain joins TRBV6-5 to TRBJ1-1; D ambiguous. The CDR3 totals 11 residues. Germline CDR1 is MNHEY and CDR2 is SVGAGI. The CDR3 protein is CASSRSGDISF. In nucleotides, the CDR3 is TGTGCCAGCAGTCGCAGCGGCGATATCTCCTTT.

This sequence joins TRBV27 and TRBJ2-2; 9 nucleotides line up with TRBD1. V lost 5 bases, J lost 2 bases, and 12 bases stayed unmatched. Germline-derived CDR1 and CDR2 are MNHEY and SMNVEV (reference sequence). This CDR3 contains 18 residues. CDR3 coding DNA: TGTGCCAGCAGTGACCTACAGGGGGCAGATGTTAACACCGGGGAGCTGTTTTTT. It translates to CASSDLQGADVNTGELFF.

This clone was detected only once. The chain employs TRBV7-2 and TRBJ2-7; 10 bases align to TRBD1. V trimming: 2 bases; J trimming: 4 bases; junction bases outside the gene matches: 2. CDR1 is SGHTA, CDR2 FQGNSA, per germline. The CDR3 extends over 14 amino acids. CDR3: CASSLWGQGYEQYF. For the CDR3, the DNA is TGTGCCAGCAGCTTATGGGGACAGGGGTACGAGCAGTACTTC.